This T cell receptor (beta chain) was profiled in a study of T cell responses to AZD1222 COVID-19 vaccine. Study outcomes and limitations: At baseline, seropositivity was found in only a handful of AZD1222 recipients. Vaccine-associated CD4 TCRs ranged over spike, dominating at 160-218 and 743-854.

The table came from immunoSEQ multiplex PCR; TCRdb's copy has only in-frame clones and leaves some out. The table includes around 170,000 clones, 85% to 95% detected once. The V end lost 1 base, the J end lost 3 bases, and 13 bases lay between the germline ends. The CDR3 covers 15 residues. Germline CDR1 reads SNHLY; CDR2 reads FYNNEI. Samples with a second dose at about 4 or about 12 weeks were pooled together. Note on this clone: The antigen is not known.

The genes are TRBV2 and TRBJ2-7; TRBD1 is a possible D gene (6 bases). The TCR was taken from an adult who received the AZD1222 COVID-19 vaccine. The sample consisted of peripheral blood, taken 28 days after the second AZD1222 dose. In nucleotides, the CDR3 is TGTGCCAGCAGTGAAGGACAGGTGGGGGTCTACGAGCAGTACTTC. Translation gives CASSEGQVGVYEQYF.